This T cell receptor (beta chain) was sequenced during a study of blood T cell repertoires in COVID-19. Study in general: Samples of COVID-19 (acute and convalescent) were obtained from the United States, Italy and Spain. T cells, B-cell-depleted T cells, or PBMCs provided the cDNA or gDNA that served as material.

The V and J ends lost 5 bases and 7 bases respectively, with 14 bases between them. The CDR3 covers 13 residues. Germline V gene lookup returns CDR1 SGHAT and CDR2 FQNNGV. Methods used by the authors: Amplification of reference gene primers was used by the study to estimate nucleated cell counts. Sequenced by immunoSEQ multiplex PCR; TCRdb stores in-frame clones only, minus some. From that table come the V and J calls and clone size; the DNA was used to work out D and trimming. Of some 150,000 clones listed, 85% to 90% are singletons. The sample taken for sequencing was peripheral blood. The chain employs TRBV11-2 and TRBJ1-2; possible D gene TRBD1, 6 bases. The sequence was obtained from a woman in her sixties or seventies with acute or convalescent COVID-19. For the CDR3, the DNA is TGTGCCAGCAGCCCGGGGGGCGGCCCTGGCTACACCTTC. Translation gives CASSPGGGPGYTF.